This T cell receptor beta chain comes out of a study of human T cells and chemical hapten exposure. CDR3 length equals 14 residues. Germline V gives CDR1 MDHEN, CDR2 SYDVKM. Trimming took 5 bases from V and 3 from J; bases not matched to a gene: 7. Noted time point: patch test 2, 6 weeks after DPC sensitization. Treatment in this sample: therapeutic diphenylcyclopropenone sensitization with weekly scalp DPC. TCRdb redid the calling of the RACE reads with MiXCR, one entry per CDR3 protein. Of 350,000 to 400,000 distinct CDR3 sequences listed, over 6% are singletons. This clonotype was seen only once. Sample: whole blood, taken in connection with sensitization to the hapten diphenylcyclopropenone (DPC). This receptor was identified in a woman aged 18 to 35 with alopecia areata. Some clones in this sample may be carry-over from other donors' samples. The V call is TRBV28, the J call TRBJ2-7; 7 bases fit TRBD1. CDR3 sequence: CASSLRDSNYEQYF. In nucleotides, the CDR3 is TGTGCCAGCAGTCTCAGGGACAGTAACTACGAGCAGTACTTC.